Presented here are 16 T cell receptor beta chains from one specimen sequenced in a study of a mutant IDH1 vaccine in newly diagnosed glioma. Only in-frame clones appear in the TCRdb table, and some are missing; sequencing was by immunoSEQ multiplex PCR. The sample yields fewer than 50,000 clones, 60% to 80% seen once. Indicated time point: baseline, week 1 (first vaccination visit). This sample's treatment: pre-vaccination baseline after standard-of-care therapy. Sample: PBMCs, taken from a glioma patient treated with radiotherapy, temozolomide or both. The receptors come from a man in his forties or fifties with glioma. Some clones in this sample may be carry-over from other donors' samples.

This chain joins TRBV19 and TRBJ2-5; a weak D match, TRBD2 (6 bases). V was pared by 2 bases and J by 0 bases, with 7 bases between. Germline V gene sequence: CDR1 LNHDA, CDR2 SQIVND (reference sequence). The CDR3 has 14 amino acids. CDR3 residues: CASSISGYQETQYF. The DNA for the CDR3 is TGTGCCAGTAGTATAAGCGGGTACCAAGAGACCCAGTACTTC.

The chain employs TRBV29-1 and TRBJ1-6; perhaps TRBD1 as D (6 bases). Trimming left V 5 bases short and J 7 bases short, with 12 bases between. The CDR3 spans 13 residues. Looked up from germline, CDR1 is SQVTM and CDR2 is ANQGSEA. CDR3 coding DNA: TGCAGCGTTTCCCAGGGGTCCAATTCACCCCTCCACTTT. Translated, it gives CSVSQGSNSPLHF. Full variable domain (missing parts from reference TRBV29-1 and TRBJ1-6): SAVISQKPSRDICQRGTSLTIQCQVDSQVTMMFWYRQQPGQSLTLIATANQGSEATYESGFVIDKFPISRPNLTFSTLTVSNMSPEDSSIYLCSVSQGSNSPLHFGNGTRLTVT.

The J gene is TRBJ1-1, the V gene TRBV7-3; weak D call: TRBD1 (5 bases). The germline V gene has CDR1 SGHTA and CDR2 FQGTGA. The CDR3 is 14 residues long. The V end lost 5 bases, the J end lost 4 bases, and 14 bases lay between the germline ends. This chain's CDR3 is CASSTGPLGTEAFF. CDR3 sequence (DNA): TGTGCCAGCAGCACGGGACCTCTGGGCACTGAAGCTTTCTTT. Variable domain in full (rest from reference TRBV7-3 and TRBJ1-1): GAGVSQTPSNKVTEKGKYVELRCDPISGHTALYWYRQSLGQGPEFLIYFQGTGAADDSGLPNDRFFAVRPEGSVSTLKIQRTERGDSAVYLCASSTGPLGTEAFFGQGTRLTVV.

V and J are TRBV19 and TRBJ1-1; D unclear. The CDR3 extends over 13 amino acids. Trimming cost V 6 bases and J 3 bases, with 11 bases left between them. CDR1 is LNHDA and CDR2 is SQIVND in the germline V gene (reference sequence). The CDR3 here is CASRSGGDTEAFF. DNA for the CDR3: TGTGCCAGTAGGTCAGGCGGGGACACTGAAGCTTTCTTT. The full variable domain, rest sourced from reference TRBV19 and TRBJ1-1, is DGGITQSPKYLFRKEGQNVTLSCEQNLNHDAMYWYRQDPGQGLRLIYYSQIVNDFQKGDIAEGYSVSREKKESFPLTVTSAQKNPTAFYLCASRSGGDTEAFFGQGTRLTVV.

The rearrangement links TRBV27 to TRBJ2-1; D is unclear. Trimming took off 3 bases at V and 0 bases at J, with 3 bases between the two ends. CDR1 MNHEY and CDR2 SMNVEV come from the germline V gene (reference sequence). The CDR3 runs to 13 residues. In DNA form, the CDR3 reads TGTGCCAGCAGTTTTGGCTCCTACAATGAGCAGTTCTTC. This sequence encodes CASSFGSYNEQFF.

The V gene is TRBV7-9, the J gene TRBJ1-2; 12 bases fit TRBD1. The CDR3 is 17 amino acids. Trimming took 4 bases from V and 8 from J; bases not matched to a gene: 14. Germline assignment: CDR1 SEHNR and CDR2 FQNEAQ (reference sequence). The CDR3 DNA sequence: TGTGCCAGCAGCTCATCCGGGACAGGGGGCTTTTCGCGGGGCTACACCTTC. Amino acid sequence: CASSSSGTGGFSRGYTF.

This clone was counted only a few times. This sequence joins TRBV29-1 and TRBJ2-7; 7 positions agree with TRBD2. With V trimmed by 7 bases and J by 6 bases, 9 bases remained unmatched. CDR1 and CDR2 (germline): SQVTM, ANQGSEA. The CDR3 runs 12 residues. The CDR3 DNA reads as TGCAGCGCGCAGGCGGGGAGGGCCGAGCAGTACTTC. Its translation: CSAQAGRAEQYF.

This CDR3 reads CASSEILGSEQFF. CDR3 nucleotides: TGTGCCAGCAGTGAGATTTTGGGATCAGAGCAGTTCTTC. This chain links TRBV2 with TRBJ2-1; no clear D gene. Trimming removed 3 bases at V and 10 bases at J, with 13 bases between. Looked up from germline, CDR1 is SNHLY and CDR2 is FYNNEI. CDR3 length equals 13 residues.

A few counts support this clone. The chain combines TRBV4-1 with TRBJ1-2; possible D gene TRBD1, 5 bases. The V and J ends lost 4 bases and 6 bases respectively, with 18 bases between them. In germline, CDR1 is MGHRA, CDR2 YSYEKL. CDR3 length equals 15 residues. This chain's CDR3 is CASSPRAGRVDGYTF. CDR3 DNA: TGCGCCAGCAGCCCCCGGGCAGGGAGAGTGGATGGCTACACCTTC.

The chain is built from TRBV6-1 and TRBJ1-6; D is perhaps TRBD1 (6 bases). Germline V lookup: CDR1 MNHNS, CDR2 SASEGT. This CDR3 has 16 amino acids. The V end lost 3 bases, the J end lost 8 bases, and 17 bases lay between the germline ends. CDR3 coding DNA: TGTGCCAGCAGTGAGGGGGCCGCCTCCCCGGATTCACCCCTCCACTTT. As protein: CASSEGAASPDSPLHF.

This chain links TRBV6-5 with TRBJ2-7; the D is unclear. There are 11 residues in the CDR3. V was clipped by 1 base and J by 5 bases, with 3 bases between them. Germline loops: CDR1 MNHEY, CDR2 SVGAGI. CDR3 in DNA: TGTGCCAGCAGTTACTACAACGAGCAGTACTTC. It codes for CASSYYNEQYF.

This chain joins TRBV6-6 and TRBJ2-5; D remains unclear. V shed 0 bases and J shed 5 bases, with 13 bases lying between them. Germline V gene data show CDR1 as MNHNY and CDR2 as SVGAGI (reference sequence). This CDR3 has 15 amino acids. CDR3: CASSYSGIKLETQYF. CDR3 bases: TGTGCCAGCAGTTACTCGGGAATAAAGCTGGAGACCCAGTACTTC.

This clone was detected only once. This rearrangement joins TRBV5-4 to TRBJ2-3; 9 nucleotides agree with TRBD2. The CDR3 is made up of 17 amino acids. Losses at the gene ends were 4 bases for V and 4 bases for J; bases not matched to a gene: 13. Germline lookup yields CDR1 SGHNT and CDR2 YYREEE (reference sequence). The CDR3, as DNA: TGTGCCAGCAGCCCCGGGGGCGGGGGGGGAAGTGCAGATACGCAGTATTTT. This sequence encodes CASSPGGGGGSADTQYF.

The V call is TRBV28, the J call TRBJ1-5, with D perhaps matching TRBD1 (5 bases). V was clipped by 6 bases and J by 2 bases, with 14 bases between them. From germline, CDR1 is MDHEN and CDR2 SYDVKM. The CDR3 spans 15 residues. The CDR3 DNA is TGTGCCAGCAGCGGTGGGGGGTGGGGCAATCAGCCCCAGCATTTT. Protein sequence: CASSGGGWGNQPQHF.

The gene calls are TRBV9 and TRBJ2-7, with TRBD1 identical over 7 bases. The CDR3 has 14 residues. The ends lost 3 bases at V and 2 bases at J; junction bases unmatched: 5. From germline, CDR1 is SGDLS and CDR2 YYNGEE. This CDR3 is CASSAHGQAYEQYF. The CDR3 nucleotides read TGTGCCAGCAGCGCGCACGGACAGGCCTACGAGCAGTACTTC.

The chain uses TRBV7-3 and TRBJ1-2; D not certain. V dropped 5 bases and J dropped 5 bases, with 12 bases sitting between them. CDR3 length equals 13 residues. Germline V lookup: CDR1 SGHTA, CDR2 FQGTGA. In DNA, the CDR3 is TGTGCCAGCAGCGTTGGACCTGAATATGGCTACACCTTC. Protein sequence: CASSVGPEYGYTF.